The 32 T cell receptor beta chains reported below all come from one sample, sequenced in a study of T cell responses to AZD1222 COVID-19 vaccine. Clones were read by immunoSEQ multiplex PCR, and TCRdb kept only the in-frame ones, dropping some. The sample has tens of thousands of clones, over 80% seen once. Sequences were derived from peripheral blood, sampled 28 days after the second dose of the MenACWY control vaccine. These TCRs come from an adult who received the MenACWY meningococcal vaccine as a control.

V gene TRBV28 combines with J gene TRBJ1-5, with D hard to call. Germline CDR1 reads MDHEN; CDR2 reads SYDVKM. This CDR3 has 17 residues. V was trimmed by 2 bases and J by 0 bases, leaving 14 bases between them. The CDR3 nucleotides are TGTGCCAGCAGTTTAAAACGGTCTGCCCTTAGCAATCAGCCCCAGCATTTT. Translating gives CASSLKRSALSNQPQHF.

The chain carries TRBV3-1 (or the pseudogene TRBV3-2) and TRBJ2-3, with TRBD2 matching over 7 bases. There are 16 residues in the CDR3. The germline V gene has CDR1 LGHDT and CDR2 YNNKEL (reference sequence). The trim removed 1 base at V and 11 bases at J, leaving 15 bases unmatched. In nucleotides, the CDR3 is TGTGCCAGCAGCCAAGTTCCCCTACGTTGGCGGGAGATGCAGTATTTT. This gives the protein CASSQVPLRWREMQYF.

The chain combines TRBV18 with TRBJ1-1; D is perhaps TRBD1 (6 bases). Trimming cost V 0 bases and J 8 bases, with 10 bases left between them. The CDR3 is made up of 13 amino acids. Germline loops: CDR1 KGHSH, CDR2 LQKENI. CDR3 coding DNA: TGTGCCAGCTCACCACCAGGGGGGAGGGAAGCTTTCTTT. The encoded protein is CASSPPGGREAFF.

The V and J genes are TRBV27 and TRBJ2-1; D unresolved. V lost 2 bases and J 6 bases, leaving 14 bases between the germline ends. The CDR3 is made up of 15 amino acids. Germline CDR1 and CDR2: MNHEY and SMNVEV (reference sequence). CDR3 bases: TGTGCCAGCAGTTTAGAAGGGTTTAGGCGCAATGAGCAGTTCTTC. It specifies CASSLEGFRRNEQFF.

V is TRBV28 and J is TRBJ2-5, with 10 bases aligning to TRBD2. The V gene's germline CDR1 is MDHEN and CDR2 SYDVKM. Losses at the gene ends were 4 bases for V and 5 bases for J; bases not matched to a gene: 7. There are 15 residues in the CDR3. Here the CDR3 DNA reads TGTGCCAGCAGTTACGTCGGGACTAGCGACGAGACCCAGTACTTC. As protein: CASSYVGTSDETQYF.

The V gene is TRBV18, the J gene TRBJ1-4; TRBD1 matches 8 bases. Germline CDR1 reads KGHSH; CDR2 reads LQKENI. V lost 2 bases, J lost 7 bases, and 6 bases stayed unmatched. The CDR3 is 15 amino acids. This chain's CDR3 is CASSPAAGGREKLFF. The DNA for the CDR3 is TGTGCCAGCTCACCAGCCGCAGGGGGCCGTGAAAAACTGTTTTTT.

This clone occurred once. The chain is built from TRBV4-1 and TRBJ2-3; tentatively, D is TRBD1 or TRBD2 (5 bases each). With 1 base removed from V and 2 bases from J, the gap between germline ends came to 7 bases. Germline V gene data show CDR1 as MGHRA and CDR2 as YSYEKL. The CDR3 is made up of 14 amino acids. The CDR3 is CASSQVGVTDTQYF. CDR3 nucleotide sequence: TGCGCCAGCAGCCAAGTGGGGGTCACAGATACGCAGTATTTT.

The chain links TRBV27 to TRBJ1-5; no clear D. The CDR3 spans 14 residues. Germline CDR1 is MNHEY and CDR2 is SMNVEV (reference sequence). V shed 8 bases and J shed 0 bases, with 11 bases lying between them. This chain's CDR3 is CASSWTDSNQPQHF. CDR3 DNA: TGTGCCAGCTCCTGGACGGATAGCAATCAGCCCCAGCATTTT.

The V and J genes are TRBV28 and TRBJ2-7, with D possibly matching TRBD1 (5 bases). Trimming stripped 6 bases from V and 3 bases from J, with 18 bases between. The CDR3 extends over 15 amino acids. Germline V gene sequence: CDR1 MDHEN, CDR2 SYDVKM. The CDR3 DNA is TGTGCCAGCAGCCTGGGGCTCCCCACCTACTACGAGCAGTACTTC. Protein sequence: CASSLGLPTYYEQYF.

The chain links TRBV3-1 (or the pseudogene TRBV3-2) to TRBJ1-1; D perhaps matches TRBD1 (5 bases). This CDR3 spans 14 amino acids. V was clipped by 0 bases and J by 3 bases, with 8 bases between them. CDR1 is LGHDT, CDR2 YNNKEL, per germline (reference sequence). The CDR3 reads CASSQDLRDTEAFF. Written as DNA, the CDR3 is TGTGCCAGCAGCCAAGATCTCAGGGACACTGAAGCTTTCTTT.

The rearrangement uses TRBV19 and TRBJ1-5; D gene uncertain. CDR1 and CDR2 (germline): LNHDA, SQIVND (reference sequence). This CDR3 has 12 residues. The germline V and J ends were trimmed by 6 bases and 6 bases, with 9 bases remaining between them. As DNA, the CDR3 is TGTGCCAGTAGCGATCCCACTCAGCCCCAGCATTTT. Translation: CASSDPTQPQHF. Full variable domain (rest looked up from reference TRBV19 and TRBJ1-5): DGGITQSPKYLFRKEGQNVTLSCEQNLNHDAMYWYRQDPGQGLRLIYYSQIVNDFQKGDIAEGYSVSREKKESFPLTVTSAQKNPTAFYLCASSDPTQPQHFGDGTRLSIL.

This chain uses TRBV4-1 with TRBJ1-2; D ambiguous. The CDR3 runs to 14 residues. In germline, CDR1 is MGHRA, CDR2 YSYEKL. With 0 bases removed from V and 2 bases from J, the gap between germline ends came to 7 bases. CDR3 nucleotides: TGCGCCAGCAGCCAAGATAGGACCAACTATGGCTACACCTTC. Its protein product is CASSQDRTNYGYTF.

The chain carries TRBV28 and TRBJ1-2; D unclear. The V gene's germline CDR1 is MDHEN and CDR2 SYDVKM. Trimming left V 6 bases short and J 8 bases short, with 19 bases between. CDR3 length: 14 residues. This chain's CDR3 is CASSPRGDLWGYTF. CDR3 coding DNA: TGTGCCAGCAGCCCCCGCGGGGATCTATGGGGCTACACCTTC.

CDR3 bases: TGTGCCAGCAGCGTAGGTAGCTTAGCGGGAAGGGCCGGGGAGCTGTTTTTT. Protein product: CASSVGSLAGRAGELFF. This sequence joins TRBV9 and TRBJ2-2, with 8 bases matching TRBD2. Germline-derived CDR1 and CDR2 are SGDLS and YYNGEE. The junction had 10 bases not matched to a gene; V was cut back by 0 bases and J by 6 bases. This CDR3 is built from 17 residues. The full variable domain, its missing parts supplied by reference TRBV9 and TRBJ2-2, is DSGVTQTPKHLITATGQRVTLRCSPRSGDLSVYWYQQSLDQGLQFLIQYYNGEERAKGNILERFSAQQFPDLHSELNLSSLELGDSALYFCASSVGSLAGRAGELFFGEGSRLTVL.

V is TRBV28 and J is TRBJ1-6, with TRBD1 as a possible D gene (6 bases). CDR1 MDHEN and CDR2 SYDVKM come from the germline V gene. Trimming took 6 bases from V and 9 from J, leaving 15 bases between them. This CDR3 has 14 residues. The CDR3 region is CASRGGRESSPLHF. Here the CDR3 DNA reads TGTGCCAGCAGGGGGGGCAGGGAAAGTTCACCCCTCCACTTT.

The chain uses TRBV9 and TRBJ2-1; 11 nucleotides align to TRBD2. Germline V gives CDR1 SGDLS, CDR2 YYNGEE. The CDR3 is 16 amino acids. V shed 5 bases, J shed 8 bases, and the junction held 12 bases outside the gene matches. CDR3 DNA: TGTGCCAGCAGGAGAGGGCTAGCGGGAGGACTGCATGAGCAGTTCTTC. It specifies CASRRGLAGGLHEQFF.

V and J are TRBV7-2 and TRBJ2-5, with D perhaps given as TRBD1 or TRBD2 (5 bases each). Trimming shortened V by 3 bases and J by 7 bases, and 9 bases separated the two germline ends. Germline V gene sequence: CDR1 SGHTA, CDR2 FQGNSA. This CDR3 has 12 amino acids. CDR3 protein: CASSFFGGTQYF. DNA for the CDR3: TGTGCCAGCAGCTTTTTTGGGGGGACCCAGTACTTC.

This chain's CDR3 is CASSVSSSSYEQYF. The CDR3, as DNA: TGTGCCAGTAGTGTTTCTTCCAGCTCCTACGAGCAGTACTTC. This chain connects TRBV19 to TRBJ2-7; no firm D call. Germline CDR1 and CDR2: LNHDA and SQIVND (reference sequence). V was pared by 5 bases and J by 0 bases, with 11 bases between. The length of the CDR3 is 14 residues. Together with reference TRBV19 and TRBJ2-7, the CDR3 gives the full variable domain: DGGITQSPKYLFRKEGQNVTLSCEQNLNHDAMYWYRQDPGQGLRLIYYSQIVNDFQKGDIAEGYSVSREKKESFPLTVTSAQKNPTAFYLCASSVSSSSYEQYFGPGTRLTVT.

This clone came up once. This chain joins TRBV7-6 and TRBJ1-5; 7 positions match TRBD1. Trimming at V came to 1 base and at J to 3 bases, leaving 12 bases not matched to a gene. In germline, CDR1 is SGHVS, CDR2 FNYEAQ. The CDR3 extends over 18 amino acids. In nucleotides, the CDR3 is TGTGCCAGCAGCTTAGGGTCAACAGGGGAGTGGTACAATCAGCCCCAGCATTTT. It codes for CASSLGSTGEWYNQPQHF.

This clone was seen only once. The chain employs TRBV13 and TRBJ1-2; TRBD1 is a possible D gene (5 bases). Between the trimmed V and J ends, which lost 5 bases and 4 bases, there was a span of 11 bases. The germline CDR1 and CDR2 sequences are PRHDT and FYEKMQ (reference sequence). This CDR3 spans 13 amino acids. CDR3 residues: CASSPRDVYGYTF. The DNA of the CDR3 is TGTGCCAGCAGCCCCCGGGACGTCTATGGCTACACCTTC.

This chain links TRBV29-1 with TRBJ1-1; D is unresolved. Trimming left V 2 bases short and J 5 bases short, with 6 bases between. This CDR3 has 11 residues. The germline CDR1 and CDR2 sequences are SQVTM and ANQGSEA. The CDR3 coding sequence is TGCAGCGTTGAATGGGATACTGAAGCTTTCTTT. This codes for CSVEWDTEAFF.

The chain recombines TRBV28 with TRBJ2-1; 13 bases are shared with TRBD2. Germline V lookup: CDR1 MDHEN, CDR2 SYDVKM. The length of the CDR3 is 16 residues. V lost 5 bases, J lost 9 bases, and 10 bases stayed unmatched. In DNA, the CDR3 is TGTGCCAGCAGTGCCCGTCACCGACTAGCGGGAGGTGAGCAGTTCTTC. Its protein is CASSARHRLAGGEQFF.

The rearrangement links TRBV7-9 to TRBJ1-1; 7 bases align to TRBD1. CDR3 length: 14 amino acids. The junction had 1 base not matched to a gene; V was cut back by 3 bases and J by 0 bases. Per the germline V gene, CDR1 is SEHNR and CDR2 is FQNEAQ (reference sequence). The CDR3 is CASSLGQMNTEAFF. The CDR3 DNA follows: TGTGCCAGCAGCTTGGGACAGATGAACACTGAAGCTTTCTTT.

The V and J genes are TRBV7-2 and TRBJ2-1; possibly TRBD1 for D (6 bases). V was pared by 5 bases and J by 15 bases, with 23 bases between. Germline CDR1 and CDR2: SGHTA and FQGNSA. The CDR3 has 14 residues. This CDR3 reads CASSLHPSTGWLFF. In nucleotides, the CDR3 is TGTGCCAGCAGCCTTCACCCTTCGACAGGTTGGTTGTTCTTC.

The rearrangement uses TRBV19 and TRBJ1-1; D unresolved. The CDR3 covers 11 residues. Trimming took off 7 bases at V and 1 base at J, with 4 bases between the two ends. Germline V gene lookup returns CDR1 LNHDA and CDR2 SQIVND (reference sequence). CDR3 nucleotide sequence: TGTGCCAGTAAAGGGAACACTGAAGCTTTCTTT. Translated, it gives CASKGNTEAFF.

This rearrangement joins TRBV29-1 to TRBJ1-1; no clear D. Germline CDR1 reads SQVTM; CDR2 reads ANQGSEA. The length of the CDR3 is 13 residues. Trimming pared 4 bases from V and 2 bases from J, leaving 11 bases between. Here the CDR3 DNA reads TGCAGCGTTGGTAACAGACTAAACACTGAAGCTTTCTTT. Amino acids: CSVGNRLNTEAFF.

This rearrangement joins TRBV11-2 to TRBJ1-2; D possibly corresponds to TRBD1 (6 bases). Germline values: CDR1 SGHAT, CDR2 FQNNGV. CDR3 length: 13 residues. Trimming took off 5 bases at V and 8 bases at J, with 15 bases between the two ends. The CDR3: CASSIQGWEGYTF. For the CDR3, the DNA is TGTGCCAGCAGCATACAGGGATGGGAGGGCTACACCTTC.

J is TRBJ2-2 and V is TRBV5-3; no clear D. TRBV5-3 is placed among ORFs of uncertain function. The CDR3 is 15 amino acids. V lost 2 bases, J lost 6 bases, and 14 bases lay in between. The CDR3 coding sequence is TGTGCCAGAAGCTTAGGGCCTTTTCCCCCCGGGGAGCTGTTTTTT. The encoded protein is CARSLGPFPPGELFF.

The V gene is TRBV10-2, the J gene TRBJ1-2; 7 bases align to TRBD1. This CDR3 comprises 14 residues. Germline V gene data show CDR1 as WSHSY and CDR2 as SAAADI. The ends lost 7 bases at V and 4 bases at J; junction bases unmatched: 9. The CDR3 loop is CASTPTRDSYGYTF. The CDR3, as DNA: TGCGCCAGCACCCCAACTCGGGACAGCTATGGCTACACCTTC.

This rearrangement joins TRBV18 to TRBJ2-2, with TRBD2 identical over 14 bases. This CDR3 comprises 19 residues. Germline V gene lookup returns CDR1 KGHSH and CDR2 LQKENI. The ends lost 6 bases at V and 0 bases at J; junction bases unmatched: 9. This CDR3 reads CASSRTGLAGVANTGELFF. The CDR3 DNA sequence: TGTGCCAGCTCCCGAACGGGACTAGCGGGAGTCGCGAACACCGGGGAGCTGTTTTTT. Looking up the rest from reference TRBV18 and TRBJ2-2 gives the full variable domain: NAGVMQNPRHLVRRRGQEARLRCSPMKGHSHVYWYRQLPEEGLKFMVYLQKENIIDESGMPKERFSAEFPKEGPSILRIQQVVRGDSAAYFCASSRTGLAGVANTGELFFGEGSRLTVL.

The V call is TRBV28, the J call TRBJ2-7, with D hard to call. Trimming left V 5 bases short and J 5 bases short, with 10 bases between. CDR1 and CDR2 (germline): MDHEN, SYDVKM. The CDR3 is made up of 12 amino acids. The CDR3 loop is CASSAFLNEQYF. As DNA, the CDR3 is TGTGCCAGCAGTGCGTTCTTGAACGAGCAGTACTTC.

V usage is TRBV5-4 and J usage is TRBJ1-1; TRBD1 is a possible D gene (5 bases). The CDR3 contains 17 residues. V lost 1 base, J lost 6 bases, and 22 bases lay in between. CDR1 SGHNT and CDR2 YYREEE come from the germline V gene (reference sequence). CDR3 nucleotide sequence: TGTGCCAGCAGCTTGCAGGGACGGGGACCCTTAAACGCTGAAGCTTTCTTT. Its translation: CASSLQGRGPLNAEAFF.